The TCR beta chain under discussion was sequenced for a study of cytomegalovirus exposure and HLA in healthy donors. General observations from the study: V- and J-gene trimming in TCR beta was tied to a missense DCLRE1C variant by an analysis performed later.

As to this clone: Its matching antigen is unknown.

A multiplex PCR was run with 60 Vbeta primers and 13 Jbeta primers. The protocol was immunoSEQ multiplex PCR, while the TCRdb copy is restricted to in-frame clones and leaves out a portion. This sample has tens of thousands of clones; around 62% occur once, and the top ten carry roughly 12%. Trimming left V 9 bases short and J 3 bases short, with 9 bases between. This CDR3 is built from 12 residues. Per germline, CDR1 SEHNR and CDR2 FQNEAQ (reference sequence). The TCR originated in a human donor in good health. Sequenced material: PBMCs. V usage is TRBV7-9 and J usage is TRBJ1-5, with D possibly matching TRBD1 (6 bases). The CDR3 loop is CASGQNNQPQHF. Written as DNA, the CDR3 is TGTGCCAGTGGACAGAACAATCAGCCCCAGCATTTT. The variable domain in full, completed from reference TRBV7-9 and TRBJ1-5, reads DTGVSQNPRHKITKRGQNVTFRCDPISEHNRLYWYRQTLGQGPEFLTYFQNEAQLEKSRLLSDRFSAERPKGSFSTLEIQRTEQGDSAMYLCASGQNNQPQHFGDGTRLSIL.